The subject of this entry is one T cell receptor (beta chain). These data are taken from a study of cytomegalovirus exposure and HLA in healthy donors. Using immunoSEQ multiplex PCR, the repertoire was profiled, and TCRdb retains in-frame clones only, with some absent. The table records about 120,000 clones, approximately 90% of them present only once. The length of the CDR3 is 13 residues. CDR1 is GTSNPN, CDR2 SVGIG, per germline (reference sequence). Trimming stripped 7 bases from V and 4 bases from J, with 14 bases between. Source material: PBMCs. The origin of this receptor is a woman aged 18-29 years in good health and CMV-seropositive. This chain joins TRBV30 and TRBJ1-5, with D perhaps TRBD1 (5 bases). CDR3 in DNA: TGTGCCTTTGCAAGGGCAGGGAATCAGCCCCAGCATTTT. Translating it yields CAFARAGNQPQHF.